Listed here are 10 T cell receptor beta chains from one sample, sequenced in a study of early T cells in non-severe SARS-CoV-2 infection. TCRdb reanalysed the 5' RACE reads using MiXCR and keeps one entry per CDR3 protein. The sample consists of 60,000 to 75,000 distinct CDR3 sequences, about an eighth of them appearing once. The source material was whole blood. These receptors came from an adult who was a healthcare worker with PCR-confirmed SARS-CoV-2 infection or an uninfected control (not recorded which).

In its sample, this clonotype was seen many times. V gene TRBV12-3 or TRBV12-4 combines with J gene TRBJ2-3; 9 bases agree with TRBD2. The CDR3 has 14 residues. The V segment lost 7 bases and the J segment 4 bases; nucleotides outside the gene matches: 6. The CDR3 DNA follows: TGTGCCAGCATCAGCGGGGGGTCCGCAGATACGCAGTATTTT. Its translation: CASISGGSADTQYF.

The V gene is TRBV23-1, the J gene TRBJ2-5; a possible D gene is TRBD2 (6 bases). TRBV23-1 is an open reading frame, and its role is uncertain. The CDR3 sequence is 15 residues long. The V and J ends lost 0 bases and 4 bases respectively, with 12 bases between them. The CDR3 DNA follows: TGCGCCAGCAGTCAATCACCCCAGGGAGGAGAGACCCAGTACTTC. Translated: CASSQSPQGGETQYF.

This clonotype was counted many times. V is TRBV20-1 and J is TRBJ2-3; 7 bases align to TRBD2. CDR1 is DFQATT, CDR2 SNEGSKA, per germline (reference sequence). The junction had 9 bases not matched to a gene; V was cut back by 2 bases and J by 4 bases. This CDR3 spans 15 amino acids. This CDR3 reads CSARPAGIRPDTQYF. CDR3 DNA: TGCAGTGCTAGACCAGCGGGGATTCGCCCAGATACGCAGTATTTT.

In this sample, this clonotype turned up many times. The V call is TRBV6-1, the J call TRBJ1-1; 7 bases map to TRBD1. The CDR3 runs 14 residues. V shed 2 bases and J 9 bases; nucleotides not matched to a gene: 9. Germline lookup yields CDR1 MNHNS and CDR2 SASEGT. The CDR3 loop is CASSEPGQSFKAFF. The CDR3 DNA follows: TGTGCCAGCAGTGAACCGGGACAGTCATTTAAAGCTTTCTTT.

This clonotype has a count of ten or more. The chain employs TRBV18 and TRBJ2-7; 7 nucleotides line up with TRBD1. The V gene's germline CDR1 is KGHSH and CDR2 LQKENI. The CDR3 has 12 amino acids. The V and J ends lost 5 bases and 2 bases, in that order; junction bases with no gene match: 0. The CDR3 DNA follows: TGTGCCAGCTCAACAGGGGCCTACGAGCAGTACTTC. It yields the protein CASSTGAYEQYF.

Many counts were recorded for this clonotype. The chain uses TRBV7-6 and TRBJ2-5; TRBD2 matches at 9 bases. Germline loops: CDR1 SGHVS, CDR2 FNYEAQ. V trimming: 4 bases; J trimming: 5 bases; junction bases outside the gene matches: 5. The CDR3 is 14 amino acids. The CDR3 reads CASSSSGGPETQYF. The CDR3 bases are TGTGCCAGCAGCTCAAGCGGGGGGCCGGAGACCCAGTACTTC.

The chain uses TRBV14 and TRBJ2-3; perhaps TRBD2 as D (6 bases). CDR1 and CDR2 from the germline V gene are SGHDN and FVKESK. There are 13 residues in the CDR3. V was shortened by 5 bases and J by 6 bases, with 12 bases between the two germline ends. The CDR3 region is CASSSGGSDTQYF. The CDR3 coding sequence is TGTGCCAGCAGCTCAGGAGGGTCCGATACGCAGTATTTT.

The table lists this clonotype with many counts. This chain uses TRBV7-6 with TRBJ1-1, with D perhaps matching TRBD1 (5 bases). Between the trimmed V and J ends, which lost 2 bases and 5 bases, there was a span of 15 bases. Germline V gene data show CDR1 as SGHVS and CDR2 as FNYEAQ. The CDR3 runs 15 residues. As DNA, the CDR3 is TGTGCCAGCAGCTTAATGACCAGGGATTTAACTGAAGCTTTCTTT. Translated, it gives CASSLMTRDLTEAFF. The whole variable domain, remainder taken from reference TRBV7-6 and TRBJ1-1, is GAGVSQSPRYKVTKRGQDVALRCDPISGHVSLYWYRQALGQGPEFLTYFNYEAQQDKSGLPNDRFSAERPEGSISTLTIQRTEQRDSAMYRCASSLMTRDLTEAFFGQGTRLTVV.

This clonotype occurred many times. The CDR3 DNA sequence: TGTGCCAGCAGCGAGGGGGTCCGGGAAAACACCGGGGAGCTGTTTTTT. Translation: CASSEGVRENTGELFF. The chain recombines TRBV5-4 with TRBJ2-2; D perhaps matches TRBD1 (6 bases). Trimming shortened V by 4 bases and J by 2 bases, and 15 bases separated the two germline ends. There are 16 residues in the CDR3. Germline-derived CDR1 and CDR2 are SGHNT and YYREEE (reference sequence).

This chain connects TRBV5-1 to TRBJ1-5; no clear D gene. The CDR3 extends over 13 amino acids. The V gene's germline CDR1 is SGHRS and CDR2 YFSETQ. V was clipped by 5 bases and J by 5 bases, with 11 bases between them. Here the CDR3 DNA reads TGCGCCAGCAGTGATATCCCGGATCAGCCCCAGCATTTT. Translation gives CASSDIPDQPQHF.